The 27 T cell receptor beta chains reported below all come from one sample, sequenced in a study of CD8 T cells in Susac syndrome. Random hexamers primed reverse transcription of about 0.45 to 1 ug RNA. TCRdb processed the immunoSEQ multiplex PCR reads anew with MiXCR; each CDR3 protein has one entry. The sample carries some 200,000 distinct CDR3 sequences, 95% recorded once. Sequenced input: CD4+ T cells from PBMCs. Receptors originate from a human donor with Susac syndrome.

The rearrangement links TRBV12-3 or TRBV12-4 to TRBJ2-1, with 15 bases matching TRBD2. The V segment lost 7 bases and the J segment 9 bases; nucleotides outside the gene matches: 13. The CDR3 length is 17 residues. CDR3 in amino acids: CASTGTSGGIFPGEQFF. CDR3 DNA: TGTGCCAGCACCGGGACTAGCGGGGGGATTTTCCCCGGTGAGCAGTTCTTC.

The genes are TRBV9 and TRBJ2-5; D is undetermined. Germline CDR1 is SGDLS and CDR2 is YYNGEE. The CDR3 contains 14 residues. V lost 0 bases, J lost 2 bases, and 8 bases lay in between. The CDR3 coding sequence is TGTGCCAGCAGCGTAGGGCAGCTACAAGAGACCCAGTACTTC. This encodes CASSVGQLQETQYF.

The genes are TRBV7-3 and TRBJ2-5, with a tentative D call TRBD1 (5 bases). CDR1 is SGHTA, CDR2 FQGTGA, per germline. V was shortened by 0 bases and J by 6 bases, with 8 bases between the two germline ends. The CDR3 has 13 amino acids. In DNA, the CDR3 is TGTGCCAGCAGCTTAACTAGGGGAAAGACCCAGTACTTC. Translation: CASSLTRGKTQYF.

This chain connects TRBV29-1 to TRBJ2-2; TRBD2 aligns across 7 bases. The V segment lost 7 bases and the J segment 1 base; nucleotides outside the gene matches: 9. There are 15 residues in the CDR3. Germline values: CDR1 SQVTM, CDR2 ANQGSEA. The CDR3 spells CSAERVAGNTGELFF. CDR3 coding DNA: TGCAGCGCCGAGAGAGTAGCGGGGAACACCGGGGAGCTGTTTTTT.

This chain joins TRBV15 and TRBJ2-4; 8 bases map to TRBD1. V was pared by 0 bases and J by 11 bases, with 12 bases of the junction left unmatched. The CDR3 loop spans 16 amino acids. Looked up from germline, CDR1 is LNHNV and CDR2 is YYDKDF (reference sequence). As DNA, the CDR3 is TGTGCCACCAGCAGAGATGGCAGGGGGCGCGAGGGCCTTCAGTACTTC. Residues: CATSRDGRGREGLQYF. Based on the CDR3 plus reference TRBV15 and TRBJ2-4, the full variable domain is DAMVIQNPRYQVTQFGKPVTLSCSQTLNHNVMYWYQQKSSQAPKLLFHYYDKDFNNEADTPDNFQSRRPNTSFCFLDIRSPGLGDTAMYLCATSRDGRGREGLQYFGAGTRLSVL.

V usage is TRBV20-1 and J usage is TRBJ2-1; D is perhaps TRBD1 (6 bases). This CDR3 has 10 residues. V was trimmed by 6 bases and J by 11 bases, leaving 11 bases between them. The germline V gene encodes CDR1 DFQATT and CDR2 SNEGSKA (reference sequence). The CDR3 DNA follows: TGCAGTGCCCCTCAGGGGAAGCAGTTCTTC. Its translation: CSAPQGKQFF.

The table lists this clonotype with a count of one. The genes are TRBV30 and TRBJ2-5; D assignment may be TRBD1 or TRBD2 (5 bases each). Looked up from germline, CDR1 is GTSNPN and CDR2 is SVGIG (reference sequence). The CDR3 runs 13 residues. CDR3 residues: CAGTPRVGETQYF. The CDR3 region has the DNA TGTGCAGGGACCCCCAGGGTTGGAGAGACCCAGTACTTC.

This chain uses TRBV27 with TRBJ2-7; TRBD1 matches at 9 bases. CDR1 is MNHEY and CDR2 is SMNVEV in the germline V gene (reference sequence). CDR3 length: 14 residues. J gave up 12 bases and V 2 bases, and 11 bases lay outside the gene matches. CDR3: CASSLNLDRGFLYF. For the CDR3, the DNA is TGTGCCAGCAGTTTAAACTTGGACAGGGGCTTTCTGTACTTC.

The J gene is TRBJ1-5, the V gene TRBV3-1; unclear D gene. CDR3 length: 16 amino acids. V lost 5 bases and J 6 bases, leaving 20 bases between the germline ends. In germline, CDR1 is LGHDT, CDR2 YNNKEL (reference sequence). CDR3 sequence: CASSESGRRLSQPQHF. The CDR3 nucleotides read TGTGCCAGCAGCGAATCCGGACGTAGGCTGAGTCAGCCCCAGCATTTT.

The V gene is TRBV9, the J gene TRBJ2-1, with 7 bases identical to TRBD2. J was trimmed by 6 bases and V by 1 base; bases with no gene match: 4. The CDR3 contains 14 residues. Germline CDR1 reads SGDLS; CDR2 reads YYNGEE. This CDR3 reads CASSVPGEGNEQFF. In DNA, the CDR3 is TGTGCCAGCAGCGTACCGGGGGAGGGCAATGAGCAGTTCTTC.

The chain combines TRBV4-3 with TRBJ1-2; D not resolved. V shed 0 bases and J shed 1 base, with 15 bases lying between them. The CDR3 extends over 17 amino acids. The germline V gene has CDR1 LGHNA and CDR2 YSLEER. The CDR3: CASSQEPPGSLNYGYTF. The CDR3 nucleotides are TGCGCCAGCAGCCAAGAACCTCCAGGTTCCCTTAACTATGGCTACACCTTC.

CDR3 DNA: TGTGCCGCACGGGGACAGGGGATCTCTGGGGCCAACGTCCTGACTTTC. This gives the protein CAARGQGISGANVLTF. The chain uses TRBV6-6 and TRBJ2-6; 10 bases match TRBD1. There are 16 residues in the CDR3. With V trimmed by 11 bases and J by 0 bases, 7 bases remained unmatched. Per the germline V gene, CDR1 is MNHNY and CDR2 is SVGAGI (reference sequence).

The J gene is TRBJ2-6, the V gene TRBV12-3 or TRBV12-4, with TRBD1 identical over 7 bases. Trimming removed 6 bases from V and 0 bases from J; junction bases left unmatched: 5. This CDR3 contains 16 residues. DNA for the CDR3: TGTGCCAGCAGACCGGACAGGACCTCTGGGGCCAACGTCCTGACTTTC. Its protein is CASRPDRTSGANVLTF.

CDR3 DNA: TGCAGCGCCTTGCTCAGGGGACTGAGTAATGAAAAACTGTTTTTT. This translates into CSALLRGLSNEKLFF. The chain uses TRBV29-1 and TRBJ1-4; maybe TRBD1 (6 bases). The CDR3 runs 15 residues. Trimming removed 7 bases at V and 4 bases at J, with 19 bases between. The V gene's germline CDR1 is SQVTM and CDR2 ANQGSEA.

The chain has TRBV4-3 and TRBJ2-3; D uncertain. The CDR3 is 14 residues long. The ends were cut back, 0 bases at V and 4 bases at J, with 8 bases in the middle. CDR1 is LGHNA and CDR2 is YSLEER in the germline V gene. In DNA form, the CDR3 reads TGCGCCAGCAGCCAAGATCTACGCTCAGATACGCAGTATTTT. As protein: CASSQDLRSDTQYF.

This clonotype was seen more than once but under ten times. CDR3 nucleotides: TGTGCCAGCAGTGAAGCGGTTGGCAATCAGCCCCAGCATTTT. Translated: CASSEAVGNQPQHF. This chain links TRBV6-1 with TRBJ1-5; D unresolved. Germline V gene lookup returns CDR1 MNHNS and CDR2 SASEGT. Trimming removed 0 bases at V and 2 bases at J, with 5 bases between. The CDR3 length is 14 residues.

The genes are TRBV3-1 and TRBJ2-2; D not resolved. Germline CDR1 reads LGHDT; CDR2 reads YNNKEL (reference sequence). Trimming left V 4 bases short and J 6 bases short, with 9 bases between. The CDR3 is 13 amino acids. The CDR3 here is CASSRLGSGELFF. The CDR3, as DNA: TGTGCCAGCAGCCGGCTGGGCTCCGGGGAGCTGTTTTTT.

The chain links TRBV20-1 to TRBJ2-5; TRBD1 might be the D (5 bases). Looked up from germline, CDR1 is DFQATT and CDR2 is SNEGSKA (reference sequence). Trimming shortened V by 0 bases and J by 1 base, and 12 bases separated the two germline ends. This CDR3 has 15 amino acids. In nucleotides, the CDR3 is TGCAGTGCTAGAGAGGGTGTGACAGCCCAAGAGACCCAGTACTTC. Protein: CSAREGVTAQETQYF.

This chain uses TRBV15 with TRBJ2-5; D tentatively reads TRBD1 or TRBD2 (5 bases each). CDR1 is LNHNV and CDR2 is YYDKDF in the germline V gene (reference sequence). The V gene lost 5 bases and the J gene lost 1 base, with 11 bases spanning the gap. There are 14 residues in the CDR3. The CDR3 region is CATSGGPFQETQYF. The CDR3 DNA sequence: TGTGCCACCAGCGGGGGACCGTTCCAAGAGACCCAGTACTTC.

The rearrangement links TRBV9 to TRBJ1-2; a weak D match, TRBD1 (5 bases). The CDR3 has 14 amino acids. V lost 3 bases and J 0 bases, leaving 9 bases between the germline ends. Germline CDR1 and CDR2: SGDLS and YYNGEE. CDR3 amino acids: CASSDTGANYGYTF. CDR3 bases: TGTGCCAGCAGCGACACAGGAGCTAACTATGGCTACACCTTC.

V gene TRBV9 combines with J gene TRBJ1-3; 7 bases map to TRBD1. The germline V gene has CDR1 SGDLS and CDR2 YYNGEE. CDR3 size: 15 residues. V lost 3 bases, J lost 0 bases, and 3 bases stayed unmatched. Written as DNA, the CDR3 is TGTGCCAGCAGCGCCGGGGACAGCTCTGGAAACACCATATATTTT. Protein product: CASSAGDSSGNTIYF.

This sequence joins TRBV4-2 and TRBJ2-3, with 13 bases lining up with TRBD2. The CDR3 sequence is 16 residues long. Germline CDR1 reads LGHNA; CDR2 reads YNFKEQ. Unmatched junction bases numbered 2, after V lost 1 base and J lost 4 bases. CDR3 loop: CASSQVTSGGADTQYF. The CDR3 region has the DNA TGTGCCAGCAGCCAAGTAACTAGCGGGGGGGCAGATACGCAGTATTTT.

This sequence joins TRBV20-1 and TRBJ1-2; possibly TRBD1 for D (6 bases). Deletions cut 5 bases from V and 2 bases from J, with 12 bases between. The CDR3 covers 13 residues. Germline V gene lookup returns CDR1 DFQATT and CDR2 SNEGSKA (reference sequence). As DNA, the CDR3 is TGCAGTGCTTATCAGGGGTTGAACTATGGCTACACCTTC. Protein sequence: CSAYQGLNYGYTF.

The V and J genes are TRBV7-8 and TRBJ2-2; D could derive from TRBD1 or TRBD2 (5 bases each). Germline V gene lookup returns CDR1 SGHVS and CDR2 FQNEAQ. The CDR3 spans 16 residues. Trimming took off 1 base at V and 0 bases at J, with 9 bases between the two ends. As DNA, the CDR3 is TGTGCCAGCAGCTTAGACGGGACGACGAACACCGGGGAGCTGTTTTTT. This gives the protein CASSLDGTTNTGELFF.

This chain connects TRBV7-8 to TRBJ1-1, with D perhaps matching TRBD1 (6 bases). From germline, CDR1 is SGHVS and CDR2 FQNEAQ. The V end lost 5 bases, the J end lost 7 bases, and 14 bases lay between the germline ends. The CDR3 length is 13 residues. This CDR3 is CASSPTNRVEAFF. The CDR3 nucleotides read TGTGCCAGCAGCCCTACTAACAGGGTTGAAGCTTTCTTT.

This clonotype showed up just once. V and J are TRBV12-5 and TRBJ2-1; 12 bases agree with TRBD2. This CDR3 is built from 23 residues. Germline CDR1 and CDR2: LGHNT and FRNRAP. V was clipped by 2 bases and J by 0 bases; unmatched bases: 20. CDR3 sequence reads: CASGLLMGLLAGGSLSSYNEQFF. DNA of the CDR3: TGTGCTAGTGGTTTGCTGATGGGGTTACTAGCGGGGGGTTCGTTAAGCTCCTACAATGAGCAGTTCTTC.

The CDR3 protein is CASSSGPHIQYF. In DNA, the CDR3 is TGTGCCAGCAGCTCCGGTCCGCACATTCAGTACTTC. The chain combines TRBV11-2 with TRBJ2-4; D not resolved. The CDR3 spans 12 residues. Trimming cost V 4 bases and J 8 bases, with 9 bases left between them. The germline gives CDR1 SGHAT, CDR2 FQNNGV.